Detailed here is one T cell receptor (beta chain). The data belong to a study of T cell repertoires in cytomegalovirus infection. Using its own MiXCR run on the reads, TCRdb lists one record per CDR3 protein. The repertoire holds under 200,000 distinct CDR3 sequences, with under 30% as singletons. The CDR3 contains 12 residues. Germline assignment: CDR1 SNHLY and CDR2 FYNNEI. V dropped 0 bases and J dropped 7 bases, with 6 bases sitting between them. J is TRBJ1-2 and V is TRBV2; TRBD1 might be the D (5 bases). This clonotype was obtained from a human donor in good health (CMV status not recorded). Some clones in this sample may be carry-over from other donors' samples. Sequenced: PBMCs. The CDR3 region is CASSEAGVGYTF. The CDR3 nucleotides are TGTGCCAGCAGTGAAGCAGGGGTTGGCTACACCTTC.